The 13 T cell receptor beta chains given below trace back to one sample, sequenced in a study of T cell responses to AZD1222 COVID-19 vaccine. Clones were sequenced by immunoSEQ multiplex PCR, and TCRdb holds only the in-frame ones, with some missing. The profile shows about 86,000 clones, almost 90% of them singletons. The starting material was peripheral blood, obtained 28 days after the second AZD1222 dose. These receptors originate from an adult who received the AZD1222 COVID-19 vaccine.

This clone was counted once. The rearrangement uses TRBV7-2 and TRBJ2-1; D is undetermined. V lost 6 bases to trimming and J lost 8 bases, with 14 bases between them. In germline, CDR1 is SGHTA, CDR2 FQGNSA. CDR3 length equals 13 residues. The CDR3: CASSSSLMDEQFF. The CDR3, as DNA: TGTGCCAGCAGTTCAAGCTTGATGGATGAGCAGTTCTTC.

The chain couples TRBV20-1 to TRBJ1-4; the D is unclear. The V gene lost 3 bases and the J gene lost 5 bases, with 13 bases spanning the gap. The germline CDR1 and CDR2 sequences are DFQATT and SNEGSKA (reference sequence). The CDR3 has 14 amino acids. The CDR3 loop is CSASLGTLNEKLFF. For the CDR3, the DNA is TGCAGTGCTAGTCTGGGAACGTTGAATGAAAAACTGTTTTTT.

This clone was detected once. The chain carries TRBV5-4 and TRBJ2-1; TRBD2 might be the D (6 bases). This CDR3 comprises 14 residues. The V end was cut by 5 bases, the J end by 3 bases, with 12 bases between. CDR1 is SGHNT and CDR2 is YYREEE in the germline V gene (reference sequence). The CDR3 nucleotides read TGTGCCAGCAGGGAGGGACTTGACTACAATGAGCAGTTCTTC. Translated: CASREGLDYNEQFF.

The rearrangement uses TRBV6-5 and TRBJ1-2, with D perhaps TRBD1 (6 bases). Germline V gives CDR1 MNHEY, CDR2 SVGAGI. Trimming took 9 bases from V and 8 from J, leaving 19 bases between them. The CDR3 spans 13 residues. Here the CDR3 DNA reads TGTGCCAGTTCAACAGGAGTAGGGGGGGGCTACACCTTC. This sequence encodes CASSTGVGGGYTF.

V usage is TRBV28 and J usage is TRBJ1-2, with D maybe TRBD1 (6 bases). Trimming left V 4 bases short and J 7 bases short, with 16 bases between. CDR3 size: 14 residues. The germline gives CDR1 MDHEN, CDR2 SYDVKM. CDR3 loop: CASSSLSGVGGYTF. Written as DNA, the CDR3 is TGTGCCAGCAGTTCCCTTTCAGGGGTCGGTGGCTACACCTTC.

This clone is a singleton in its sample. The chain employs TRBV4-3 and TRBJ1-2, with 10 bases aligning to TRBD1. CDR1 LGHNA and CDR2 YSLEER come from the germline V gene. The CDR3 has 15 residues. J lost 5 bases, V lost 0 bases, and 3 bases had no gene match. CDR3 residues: CASSQEDRGWYGYTF. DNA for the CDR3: TGCGCCAGCAGCCAAGAGGACAGGGGGTGGTATGGCTACACCTTC.

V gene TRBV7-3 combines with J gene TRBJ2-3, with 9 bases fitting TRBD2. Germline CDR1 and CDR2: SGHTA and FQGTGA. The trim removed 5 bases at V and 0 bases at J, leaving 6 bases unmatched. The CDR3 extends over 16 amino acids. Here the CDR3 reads CASSASTSGSTDTQYF. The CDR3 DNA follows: TGTGCCAGCAGCGCGTCGACTAGCGGAAGCACAGATACGCAGTATTTT. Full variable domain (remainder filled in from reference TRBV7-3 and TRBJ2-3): GAGVSQTPSNKVTEKGKYVELRCDPISGHTALYWYRQSLGQGPEFLIYFQGTGAADDSGLPNDRFFAVRPEGSVSTLKIQRTERGDSAVYLCASSASTSGSTDTQYFGPGTRLTVL.

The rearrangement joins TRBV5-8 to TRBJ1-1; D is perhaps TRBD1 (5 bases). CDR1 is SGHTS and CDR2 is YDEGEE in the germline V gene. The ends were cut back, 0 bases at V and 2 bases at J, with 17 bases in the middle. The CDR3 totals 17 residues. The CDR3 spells CASSLVRGTSPNTEAFF. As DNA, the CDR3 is TGTGCCAGCAGCTTGGTTAGAGGGACCTCCCCCAACACTGAAGCTTTCTTT.

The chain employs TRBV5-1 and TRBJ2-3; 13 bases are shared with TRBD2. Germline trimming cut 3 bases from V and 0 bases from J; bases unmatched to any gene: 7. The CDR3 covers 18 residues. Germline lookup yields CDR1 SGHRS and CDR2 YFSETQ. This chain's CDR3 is CASSSGTSGDVSTDTQYF. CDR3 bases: TGCGCCAGCAGCTCGGGGACTAGCGGGGACGTTAGCACAGATACGCAGTATTTT.

The CDR3 DNA is TGTGCCAGCACCGATCGGGGGGCGCGGACCGGGGAGCTGTTTTTT. It codes for CASTDRGARTGELFF. This chain uses TRBV28 with TRBJ2-2; D possibly corresponds to TRBD2 (7 bases). CDR3 length: 15 amino acids. Trimming removed 7 bases at V and 5 bases at J, with 17 bases between. The germline V gene encodes CDR1 MDHEN and CDR2 SYDVKM.

In DNA, the CDR3 is TGTGCCAGCAGTGATGGGGCGGGAGAAGGGTCCTACGAGCAGTACTTC. Translating it yields CASSDGAGEGSYEQYF. The chain uses TRBV7-9 and TRBJ2-7, with 7 nucleotides matching TRBD2. The V gene end was trimmed by 6 bases and the J gene end by 1 base; junction bases not matched to a gene: 12. The CDR3 covers 16 residues. Germline CDR1 is SEHNR and CDR2 is FQNEAQ (reference sequence).

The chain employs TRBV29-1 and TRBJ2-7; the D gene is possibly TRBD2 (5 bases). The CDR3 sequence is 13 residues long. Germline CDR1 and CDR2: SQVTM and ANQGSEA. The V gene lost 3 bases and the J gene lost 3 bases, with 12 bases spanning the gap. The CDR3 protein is CSVETGSRYEQYF. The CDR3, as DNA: TGCAGCGTTGAGACGGGGTCGCGCTACGAGCAGTACTTC.

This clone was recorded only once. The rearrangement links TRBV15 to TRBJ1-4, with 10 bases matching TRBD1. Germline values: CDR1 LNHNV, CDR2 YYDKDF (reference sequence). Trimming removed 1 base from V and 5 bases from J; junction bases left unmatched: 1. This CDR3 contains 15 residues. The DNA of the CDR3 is TGTGCCACCAGCAGAGCGGGACAGGGGAATGAAAAACTGTTTTTT. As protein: CATSRAGQGNEKLFF.